Presented here are 30 T cell receptor beta chains from one specimen sequenced in a study of tumor T cells in aggressive B-cell lymphoma. Clones were sequenced by immunoSEQ multiplex PCR, and TCRdb holds only the in-frame ones, with some missing. This repertoire shows about 2,100 clones, more than 85% found once; its top ten account for 3% to 4%. Source material: tumor tissue. The origin of the receptors is an adult with diffuse large B cell lymphoma.

The V gene is TRBV7-9, the J gene TRBJ1-1, with D possibly matching TRBD1 (6 bases). The CDR3 is 15 amino acids. V was shortened by 5 bases and J by 0 bases, with 13 bases between the two germline ends. Germline CDR1 SEHNR, CDR2 FQNEAQ (reference sequence). The CDR3: CASSPDRSMNTEAFF. The CDR3 DNA reads as TGTGCCAGCAGCCCGGACAGATCAATGAACACTGAAGCTTTCTTT.

J is TRBJ1-3 and V is TRBV5-1; no firm D call. The CDR3 is 15 amino acids. V gave up 0 bases and J gave up 1 base, with 8 bases separating them. CDR1 and CDR2 from the germline V gene are SGHRS and YFSETQ. Here the CDR3 DNA reads TGCGCCAGCAGCTTGGACACCCCTTCTGGAAACACCATATATTTT. Amino acid sequence: CASSLDTPSGNTIYF.

The chain has TRBV9 and TRBJ1-1; D is perhaps TRBD1 (6 bases). There are 17 residues in the CDR3. Per germline, CDR1 SGDLS and CDR2 YYNGEE. Trimming removed 0 bases from V and 6 bases from J, with 21 bases in between. CDR3 in DNA: TGTGCCAGCAGCGTAGGACCCACAGGATTCGAGGGGGCTGAAGCTTTCTTT. Amino acids: CASSVGPTGFEGAEAFF.

V usage is TRBV9 and J usage is TRBJ2-1; the match to TRBD2 covers 7 bases. The ends lost 3 bases at V and 3 bases at J; junction bases unmatched: 3. In germline, CDR1 is SGDLS, CDR2 YYNGEE. CDR3 length equals 14 residues. The CDR3 sequence is CASSARDYYNEQFF. The CDR3 DNA sequence: TGTGCCAGCAGCGCCCGGGACTACTACAATGAGCAGTTCTTC.

The chain couples TRBV7-2 to TRBJ2-1; D is uncertain. Trimming cost V 1 base and J 0 bases, with 7 bases left between them. Germline V gene lookup returns CDR1 SGHTA and CDR2 FQGNSA. The CDR3 loop spans 15 amino acids. The DNA for the CDR3 is TGTGCCAGCAGCTTAGTCGCGTTCTCCTACAATGAGCAGTTCTTC. Translation: CASSLVAFSYNEQFF.

J is TRBJ2-6 and V is TRBV7-9, with TRBD2 matching over 8 bases. CDR1 SEHNR and CDR2 FQNEAQ come from the germline V gene (reference sequence). CDR3 length: 19 amino acids. Trimming at V came to 4 bases and at J to 2 bases, leaving 13 bases not matched to a gene. CDR3 nucleotides: TGTGCCAGCAGCTCGGGGAGGGTACTAGCGGCTACTGGGGCCAACGTCCTGACTTTC. Its protein is CASSSGRVLAATGANVLTF.

The chain combines TRBV5-1 with TRBJ1-2, with a possible D match to TRBD1 (5 bases). The CDR3 has 13 amino acids. Deletions cut 0 bases from V and 7 bases from J, with 10 bases between. CDR1 is SGHRS, CDR2 YFSETQ, per germline. This chain's CDR3 is CASSLEAGIGYTF. The DNA of the CDR3 is TGCGCCAGCAGCTTGGAGGCAGGGATTGGCTACACCTTC.

The chain carries TRBV5-4 and TRBJ2-2; no reliable D call. Germline V gene sequence: CDR1 SGHNT, CDR2 YYREEE (reference sequence). The CDR3 runs to 14 residues. Trimming removed 3 bases at V and 3 bases at J, with 9 bases between. Written as DNA, the CDR3 is TGTGCCAGCAGCTCGGCGGCCCACACCGGGGAGCTGTTTTTT. Its translation: CASSSAAHTGELFF. The full variable domain, completed using reference TRBV5-4 and TRBJ2-2, is ETGVTQSPTHLIKTRGQQVTLRCSSQSGHNTVSWYQQALGQGPQFIFQYYREEENGRGNFPPRFSGLQFPNYSSELNVNALELDDSALYLCASSSAAHTGELFFGEGSRLTVL.

V gene TRBV9 combines with J gene TRBJ1-1; no clear D. Trimming pared 2 bases from V and 4 bases from J, leaving 15 bases between. The germline gives CDR1 SGDLS, CDR2 YYNGEE. The CDR3 length is 15 residues. Written as DNA, the CDR3 is TGTGCCAGCAGCGTCGACGGGATCCCGGGCACTGAAGCTTTCTTT. Translation gives CASSVDGIPGTEAFF.

V is TRBV7-9 and J is TRBJ1-4; no firm D call. Trimming shortened V by 5 bases and J by 0 bases, and 7 bases separated the two germline ends. Germline V gene sequence: CDR1 SEHNR, CDR2 FQNEAQ (reference sequence). This CDR3 has 14 residues. DNA for the CDR3: TGTGCCAGCAGCCTATTCCCAACTAATGAAAAACTGTTTTTT. Translating gives CASSLFPTNEKLFF.

This chain uses TRBV5-6 with TRBJ2-7, with a possible D match to TRBD1 (6 bases). The length of the CDR3 is 13 residues. Germline V CDR1 and CDR2: SGHDT, YYEEEE. V lost 2 bases and J lost 4, with 10 bases in between. This CDR3 reads CASSLGTKYEQYF. The CDR3 DNA is TGTGCCAGCAGCTTAGGGACAAAATACGAGCAGTACTTC.

The chain uses TRBV11-2 and TRBJ2-7; 7 bases align to TRBD1. The junction had 10 bases not matched to a gene; V was cut back by 1 base and J by 7 bases. Germline V gene data show CDR1 as SGHAT and CDR2 as FQNNGV. This CDR3 region has 15 residues. The CDR3: CASSLGRAGGGEQYF. CDR3 DNA sequence: TGTGCCAGCAGCTTAGGAAGGGCAGGGGGTGGGGAGCAGTACTTC.

The chain recombines TRBV7-8 with TRBJ1-5; TRBD1 might be the D (5 bases). With 5 bases removed from V and 7 bases from J, the gap between germline ends came to 18 bases. Germline CDR1 is SGHVS and CDR2 is FQNEAQ. The CDR3 covers 15 residues. The CDR3 DNA follows: TGTGCCAGCAGCGAACGGACGGCGGCAGGGCAGCCCCAGCATTTT. Its translation is CASSERTAAGQPQHF.

The V and J genes are TRBV30 and TRBJ1-3; TRBD1 might be the D (6 bases). Germline CDR1 and CDR2: GTSNPN and SVGIG (reference sequence). The CDR3 is made up of 14 amino acids. Deletions cut 3 bases from V and 7 bases from J, with 16 bases between. This CDR3 is CAWSGQDSANTIYF. The DNA for the CDR3 is TGTGCCTGGAGCGGCCAGGACAGCGCGAACACCATATATTTT.

CDR3 sequence reads: CASSQQILYEQYF. The CDR3 nucleotides are TGTGCCAGCAGCCAACAGATACTGTACGAGCAGTACTTC. The gene calls are TRBV7-2 and TRBJ2-5; D ambiguous. TRBJ2-7 explains the end of the DNA better; the J call may be wrong. Germline V gene sequence: CDR1 SGHTA, CDR2 FQGNSA. CDR3 length: 13 amino acids.

The CDR3 DNA reads as TGCGCCAGCAGCTCAGGACAGGGCCCAGATACGCAGTATTTT. Protein: CASSSGQGPDTQYF. The chain joins TRBV5-1 to TRBJ2-3; the match to TRBD1 covers 8 bases. Germline V lookup: CDR1 SGHRS, CDR2 YFSETQ. The CDR3 extends over 14 amino acids. V lost 3 bases, J lost 4 bases, and 4 bases stayed unmatched.

The chain recombines TRBV5-6 with TRBJ2-7, with D maybe TRBD1 (6 bases). CDR1 and CDR2 from the germline V gene are SGHDT and YYEEEE. CDR3 length: 13 amino acids. V lost 0 bases and J 5 bases, leaving 9 bases between the germline ends. The CDR3 DNA reads TGTGCCAGCAGCTTGGCAGGGGTCCACGAGCAGTACTTC. As protein: CASSLAGVHEQYF.

Concerning this clone: Its ends do not fully match the called genes, so a read error is possible. This chain connects TRBV7-8 to TRBJ1-3, with 10 bases lining up with TRBD1. Per germline, CDR1 SGHVS and CDR2 FQNEAQ. This CDR3 has 15 residues. In DNA form, the CDR3 reads TGTGCTAGCAGCCCAGACAGGGGGCCTGGAAACACCATATATTTT. This codes for CASSPDRGPGNTIYF. The variable domain in full, completed from reference TRBV7-8 and TRBJ1-3, reads GAGVSQSPRYKVAKRGQDVALRCDPISGHVSLFWYQQALGQGPEFLTYFQNEAQLDKSGLPSDRFFAERPEGSVSTLKIQRTQQEDSAVYLCASSPDRGPGNTIYFGEGSWLTVV.

This clone has only a few counts. The chain links TRBV7-9 to TRBJ2-3; TRBD2 aligns across 8 bases. This CDR3 spans 18 amino acids. The V gene's germline CDR1 is SEHNR and CDR2 FQNEAQ (reference sequence). Unmatched junction bases numbered 12, after V lost 2 bases and J lost 2 bases. The CDR3 is CASSLPSGSGDYTDTQYF. In DNA form, the CDR3 reads TGTGCCAGCAGCTTACCCTCTGGTAGCGGGGACTACACAGATACGCAGTATTTT.

This clone was picked up one time. The chain is built from TRBV19 and TRBJ2-6; 9 bases map to TRBD1. V trimming: 6 bases; J trimming: 4 bases; junction bases outside the gene matches: 19. Germline CDR1 is LNHDA and CDR2 is SQIVND (reference sequence). The CDR3 runs 20 residues. The CDR3 bases are TGTGCCAGTAGGGGGGGGGATCAGGACAGGGGATTGTCAGGGGCCAACGTCCTGACTTTC. It codes for CASRGGDQDRGLSGANVLTF.

The chain recombines TRBV7-9 with TRBJ1-2; D possibly corresponds to TRBD1 (6 bases). Germline V gene sequence: CDR1 SEHNR, CDR2 FQNEAQ (reference sequence). The CDR3 is 16 residues long. Trimming pared 1 base from V and 5 bases from J, leaving 17 bases between. CDR3 residues: CASSLGTEPLYYGYTF. The CDR3 nucleotides read TGTGCCAGCAGCTTAGGGACAGAGCCCCTCTATTATGGCTACACCTTC.

Notes on this clone: One end of the junction does not line up with germline, which may come from a read error. The rearrangement links TRBV6-5 to TRBJ1-2; a weak D match, TRBD1 (6 bases). The CDR3 is 15 residues long. Germline CDR1 is MNHEY and CDR2 is SVGAGI. The CDR3 DNA reads as TGTGCCAGCAGTTACAATGGGGAGAGCAGGGGTGGCTACACCTTT. Translated: CASSYNGESRGGYTF.

The V call is TRBV7-6, the J call TRBJ2-7, with D tentatively TRBD2 (5 bases). V shed 1 base and J shed 0 bases, with 7 bases lying between them. CDR3 length: 14 residues. Looked up from germline, CDR1 is SGHVS and CDR2 is FNYEAQ. The CDR3 here is CASSLGTASYEQYF. In nucleotides, the CDR3 is TGTGCCAGCAGCTTAGGGACTGCCTCCTACGAGCAGTACTTC. The full variable domain, rest sourced from reference TRBV7-6 and TRBJ2-7, is GAGVSQSPRYKVTKRGQDVALRCDPISGHVSLYWYRQALGQGPEFLTYFNYEAQQDKSGLPNDRFSAERPEGSISTLTIQRTEQRDSAMYRCASSLGTASYEQYFGPGTRLTVT.

The rearrangement joins TRBV4-3 to TRBJ1-5, with D uncertain. The V end lost 4 bases, the J end lost 1 base, and 11 bases lay between the germline ends. Germline V lookup: CDR1 LGHNA, CDR2 YSLEER. The CDR3 has 15 amino acids. The DNA of the CDR3 is TGCGCCAGCAGCCCAGCGGTGTCGAGCAATCAGCCCCAGCATTTT. Translation gives CASSPAVSSNQPQHF.

The rearrangement links TRBV6-1 to TRBJ1-5; D unclear. Trimming removed 6 bases at V and 15 bases at J, with 18 bases between. CDR1 and CDR2 from the germline V gene are MNHNS and SASEGT. The length of the CDR3 is 12 residues. Written as DNA, the CDR3 is TGTGCCAGCAGCCCTCTTGGGCAGCCAGGGCATTTT. Amino acid sequence: CASSPLGQPGHF.

This clone was seen a single time. The chain's CDR3 is CSVAGQDRGQPQHF. CDR3 coding DNA: TGCAGCGTTGCCGGACAGGACCGGGGTCAGCCCCAGCATTTT. This chain links TRBV29-1 with TRBJ1-5, with 7 bases fitting TRBD1. CDR3 length: 14 amino acids. Trimming took 4 bases from V and 6 from J; bases not matched to a gene: 9. Per germline, CDR1 SQVTM and CDR2 ANQGSEA.

V gene TRBV29-1 combines with J gene TRBJ2-7, with 8 positions matching TRBD2. Germline CDR1 SQVTM, CDR2 ANQGSEA. The V gene end was trimmed by 7 bases and the J gene end by 8 bases; junction bases not matched to a gene: 16. The CDR3 has 14 residues. CDR3 bases: TGCAGCGGTCGATTCCTCGGGGCGGGAGGCAAGCAGTACTTC. It codes for CSGRFLGAGGKQYF.

This clone was observed a few times. V and J are TRBV7-6 and TRBJ2-1; 8 bases fit TRBD1. Germline V gene lookup returns CDR1 SGHVS and CDR2 FNYEAQ. There are 17 residues in the CDR3. The J segment lost 6 bases and the V segment lost 3 bases, leaving 13 bases of the junction unmatched. Here the CDR3 DNA reads TGTGCCAGCAGCTTTTGGACAGGGTCTTTAGAGAGCAATGAGCAGTTCTTC. The encoded protein is CASSFWTGSLESNEQFF.

This clone was seen a handful of times. The chain recombines TRBV11-2 with TRBJ2-5; TRBD1 is a possible D gene (6 bases). The J call may be wrong; the DNA end is better matched by TRBJ2-7. Germline V gene sequence: CDR1 SGHAT, CDR2 FQNNGV. The CDR3 consists of 15 residues. The CDR3 loop is CASSLEAQGEDEQYF. The CDR3 nucleotides read TGTGCCAGCAGCTTAGAGGCACAGGGAGAGGACGAGCAGTACTTC.

The chain couples TRBV4-3 to TRBJ2-1, with a tentative D call TRBD2 (6 bases). V was trimmed by 0 bases and J by 12 bases, leaving 24 bases between them. The CDR3 runs to 17 residues. Per the germline V gene, CDR1 is LGHNA and CDR2 is YSLEER. CDR3 coding DNA: TGCGCCAGCAGCCAAGACGGGAGCGGCCCTGGATTGGAGGTGCAGTTCTTC. The encoded protein is CASSQDGSGPGLEVQFF.